The 32 T cell receptor beta chains below were found in one sample sequenced in a study of identifying expanded T cells in peripheral blood (dated by TCRdb to between 2017 and 2020). The library was prepared using the immunoSEQ multiplex PCR assay. The table comes from immuneACCESS by way of TCRdb, which keeps in-frame sequences with V and J called. Part of the clones is missing from these tables; in studies checked, under half for an unresolved V gene and the rest for unknown reasons. This sample comprises some 130,000 clones, 75% to 90% of them detected only once. Approximately 8.9% of the sample is in the top ten clones. Material: blood. These receptor sequences come from a person between 18 and 69 years old in good health.

V is TRBV2 and J is TRBJ2-7; 8 positions match TRBD1. In germline, CDR1 is SNHLY, CDR2 FYNNEI. Trimming cost V 10 bases and J 4 bases; bases outside gene matches: 9. The CDR3 length is 13 residues. CDR3 DNA: TGTGCCACCAAGGACAGGGTCAGGTACGAGCAGTACTTC. This translates into CATKDRVRYEQYF.

The chain employs TRBV28 and TRBJ1-6; TRBD1 might be the D (6 bases). CDR1 is MDHEN, CDR2 SYDVKM, per germline. V was shortened by 2 bases and J by 8 bases, with 16 bases between the two germline ends. The CDR3 runs to 16 residues. CDR3 in amino acids: CASSLLPSGVHSPLHF. DNA for the CDR3: TGTGCCAGCAGTTTACTCCCCTCAGGGGTTCATTCACCCCTCCACTTT.

V is TRBV5-4 and J is TRBJ2-5; unclear D gene. Trimming left V 0 bases short and J 2 bases short, with 8 bases between. The CDR3 covers 14 residues. Germline V gene data show CDR1 as SGHNT and CDR2 as YYREEE (reference sequence). The CDR3 here is CASSLVTEQETQYF. The CDR3 coding sequence is TGTGCCAGCAGCTTGGTCACGGAGCAAGAGACCCAGTACTTC.

This clone occurred once. The V call is TRBV19, the J call TRBJ2-1; D call uncertain. The CDR3 extends over 13 amino acids. Germline V CDR1 and CDR2: LNHDA, SQIVND (reference sequence). Trimming left V 3 bases short and J 5 bases short, with 8 bases between. CDR3 sequence reads: CASSITRDNEQFF. CDR3 nucleotide sequence: TGTGCCAGTAGTATCACCCGGGACAATGAGCAGTTCTTC.

The table lists this clone with a count of one. The rearrangement links TRBV2 to TRBJ1-5; 7 bases agree with TRBD1. The V segment lost 4 bases and the J segment 5 bases; nucleotides outside the gene matches: 2. Germline V gene lookup returns CDR1 SNHLY and CDR2 FYNNEI. The CDR3 length is 13 residues. The CDR3 sequence: CASSAQGDQPQHF. CDR3 DNA: TGTGCCAGCAGTGCGCAGGGGGATCAGCCCCAGCATTTT.

The rearrangement joins TRBV10-3 to TRBJ1-2, with a possible D match to TRBD1 (5 bases). This CDR3 has 15 residues. CDR1 is ENHRY, CDR2 SYGVKD, per germline. Trimming cost V 6 bases and J 3 bases, with 17 bases left between them. CDR3 nucleotide sequence: TGTGCCATCAGGGCGCGTGGGGGGTCGGACTATGGCTACACCTTC. It yields the protein CAIRARGGSDYGYTF.

This sequence joins TRBV7-2 and TRBJ1-4; D is unclear. The CDR3 totals 13 residues. V lost 5 bases and J 5 bases, leaving 9 bases between the germline ends. Germline CDR1 is SGHTA and CDR2 is FQGNSA. The CDR3 loop reads CASSPRSNEKLFF. The CDR3 DNA sequence: TGTGCCAGCAGCCCTAGATCGAATGAAAAACTGTTTTTT.

The rearrangement links TRBV2 to TRBJ2-5; possibly TRBD2 for D (5 bases). This CDR3 contains 11 residues. Deletions cut 7 bases from V and 4 bases from J, with 7 bases between. Per germline, CDR1 SNHLY and CDR2 FYNNEI. CDR3 sequence: CASILAETQYF. The DNA of the CDR3 is TGTGCCAGCATCCTAGCAGAGACCCAGTACTTC.

The gene calls are TRBV4-1 and TRBJ2-3, with TRBD2 identical over 11 bases. J lost 4 bases, V lost 3 bases, and 9 bases had no gene match. CDR3 size: 17 residues. Germline V gives CDR1 MGHRA, CDR2 YSYEKL. CDR3 residues: CASSQVPTSGTSDTQYF. The CDR3 DNA follows: TGCGCCAGCAGCCAGGTTCCGACTAGCGGGACGTCAGATACGCAGTATTTT.

The chain joins TRBV27 to TRBJ1-6; D is ambiguous. Between the trimmed V and J ends, which lost 2 bases and 10 bases, there was a span of 12 bases. The CDR3 contains 14 residues. Germline V CDR1 and CDR2: MNHEY, SMNVEV (reference sequence). CDR3 nucleotides: TGTGCCAGCAGTTTAATAGGGATGGAATCACCCCTCCACTTT. Translation gives CASSLIGMESPLHF.

The chain has TRBV10-3 and TRBJ1-5, with unresolved D. Trimming removed 0 bases from V and 2 bases from J, with 14 bases in between. The CDR3 covers 17 residues. Germline V gives CDR1 ENHRY, CDR2 SYGVKD. As DNA, the CDR3 is TGTGCCATCAGTGAGTCGAGCCTAGCCGTTCGCAATCAGCCCCAGCATTTT. Its translation: CAISESSLAVRNQPQHF.

The chain links TRBV9 to TRBJ1-6, with D possibly being TRBD1 (5 bases). The germline CDR1 and CDR2 sequences are SGDLS and YYNGEE. The CDR3 loop spans 14 amino acids. V lost 4 bases and J lost 5, with 10 bases in between. Written as DNA, the CDR3 is TGTGCCAGCAGCATTAGACAGAATAATTCACCCCTCCACTTT. As protein: CASSIRQNNSPLHF.

The CDR3 region is CASSYGTGTSGTQYF. CDR3 sequence (DNA): TGTGCCAGCTCCTACGGGACAGGGACCTCCGGTACGCAGTATTTT. The chain couples TRBV6-5 to TRBJ2-3, with 9 nucleotides matching TRBD1. Germline V gene lookup returns CDR1 MNHEY and CDR2 SVGAGI. The CDR3 covers 15 residues. The trim removed 8 bases at V and 8 bases at J, leaving 14 bases unmatched.

The chain carries TRBV2 and TRBJ2-1; no clear D gene. CDR3 length: 13 residues. Germline V gene sequence: CDR1 SNHLY, CDR2 FYNNEI. Trimming stripped 5 bases from V and 6 bases from J, with 11 bases between. The CDR3 region has the DNA TGTGCCAGCAGTTTCATTCAAGGCAATGAGCAGTTCTTC. Residues: CASSFIQGNEQFF.

The V and J genes are TRBV4-1 and TRBJ2-5, with D perhaps TRBD2 (6 bases). The CDR3 is made up of 18 amino acids. V lost 3 bases, J lost 5 bases, and 25 bases lay in between. The V gene's germline CDR1 is MGHRA and CDR2 YSYEKL. The CDR3 DNA sequence: TGCGCCAGCAGCCACCGTGGGGACTCACAGGATCCCCGGGAGACCCAGTACTTC. Translation: CASSHRGDSQDPRETQYF.

In its sample, this clone was seen once. J is TRBJ2-6 and V is TRBV10-3; 10 nucleotides match TRBD1. CDR3 length: 19 residues. CDR1 and CDR2 (germline): ENHRY, SYGVKD. After removal of 0 bases from V and 1 base from J, the junction contained 6 bases not matched to a gene. DNA for the CDR3: TGTGCCATCAGTGAGTCCATGGACAGGGGGGCGTCTGGGGCCAACGTCCTGACTTTC. Its translation: CAISESMDRGASGANVLTF.

The genes are TRBV7-2 and TRBJ1-5, with 8 nucleotides matching TRBD1. This CDR3 has 14 amino acids. The V segment lost 0 bases and the J segment 5 bases; nucleotides outside the gene matches: 0. CDR1 and CDR2 from the germline V gene are SGHTA and FQGNSA. For the CDR3, the DNA is TGTGCCAGCAGCTTAGCACAGGGGGATCAGCCCCAGCATTTT. Its protein product is CASSLAQGDQPQHF.

V gene TRBV9 combines with J gene TRBJ2-2; 7 positions match TRBD1. The ends lost 4 bases at V and 4 bases at J; junction bases unmatched: 7. Germline V lookup: CDR1 SGDLS, CDR2 YYNGEE. This CDR3 comprises 15 residues. This CDR3 reads CASSSPGQSTGELFF. The CDR3 bases are TGTGCCAGCAGCAGCCCGGGACAGAGCACCGGGGAGCTGTTTTTT.

This sequence joins TRBV5-1 and TRBJ1-1; a weak D match, TRBD1 (6 bases). Per the germline V gene, CDR1 is SGHRS and CDR2 is YFSETQ. V was trimmed by 1 base and J by 2 bases, leaving 12 bases between them. This CDR3 has 15 amino acids. CDR3 region: CASSLLWGQNTEAFF. The CDR3 DNA follows: TGCGCCAGCAGCTTGTTGTGGGGACAAAACACTGAAGCTTTCTTT.

The chain uses TRBV28 and TRBJ2-3; no reliable D call. CDR1 MDHEN and CDR2 SYDVKM come from the germline V gene. There are 13 residues in the CDR3. Trimming pared 4 bases from V and 4 bases from J, leaving 9 bases between. The CDR3 here is CASSSAPPDTQYF. In DNA, the CDR3 is TGTGCCAGCAGTTCCGCCCCCCCAGATACGCAGTATTTT. Complete variable domain (other parts from reference TRBV28 and TRBJ2-3): DVKVTQSSRYLVKRTGEKVFLECVQDMDHENMFWYRQDPGLGLRLIYFSYDVKMKEKGDIPEGYSVSREKKERFSLILESASTNQTSMYLCASSSAPPDTQYFGPGTRLTVL.

This rearrangement joins TRBV6-5 to TRBJ2-7, with D maybe TRBD2 (7 bases). V was trimmed by 8 bases and J by 3 bases, leaving 17 bases between them. The CDR3 is made up of 14 amino acids. CDR1 and CDR2 from the germline V gene are MNHEY and SVGAGI. CDR3 residues: CASRGGDSFYEQYF. CDR3 DNA sequence: TGTGCCAGCCGCGGGGGCGACAGTTTCTACGAGCAGTACTTC.

The rearrangement uses TRBV29-1 and TRBJ2-7, with TRBD2 identical over 10 bases. The V segment lost 3 bases and the J segment 7 bases; nucleotides outside the gene matches: 9. CDR3 length: 14 amino acids. Germline V CDR1 and CDR2: SQVTM, ANQGSEA. CDR3 loop: CSVDTAGGPGEQYF. The CDR3 region has the DNA TGCAGCGTTGATACAGCGGGAGGGCCGGGGGAGCAGTACTTC.

The chain combines TRBV6-5 with TRBJ2-7; D gene unclear. CDR1 MNHEY and CDR2 SVGAGI come from the germline V gene. Trimming left V 6 bases short and J 3 bases short, with 15 bases between. The CDR3 loop spans 14 amino acids. CDR3 nucleotides: TGTGCCAGCAGGTACAGCACAGTAATCTACGAGCAGTACTTC. This translates into CASRYSTVIYEQYF.

This clone has only one observation. This sequence joins TRBV4-2 and TRBJ1-3, with D maybe TRBD1 (6 bases). The CDR3 runs to 16 residues. The V gene lost 0 bases and the J gene lost 5 bases, with 14 bases spanning the gap. Per germline, CDR1 LGHNA and CDR2 YNFKEQ. The CDR3 loop reads CASSQEVGRGRNTIYF. In DNA form, the CDR3 reads TGTGCCAGCAGCCAAGAGGTCGGCAGGGGTAGAAACACCATATATTTT.

This clone was counted a single time. V gene TRBV6-5 combines with J gene TRBJ1-2; D gene uncertain. The CDR3 has 14 amino acids. The V gene's germline CDR1 is MNHEY and CDR2 SVGAGI. Deletions cut 5 bases from V and 6 bases from J, with 16 bases between. In DNA form, the CDR3 reads TGTGCCAGCAGTGTGGTTGGCCGGCGGAATGGCTACACCTTC. This codes for CASSVVGRRNGYTF.

The V gene is TRBV9, the J gene TRBJ1-1; no clear D gene. Germline V lookup: CDR1 SGDLS, CDR2 YYNGEE. The CDR3 contains 12 residues. V lost 4 bases and J lost 0, with 4 bases in between. The CDR3 here is CASSKLNTEAFF. The CDR3 nucleotides read TGTGCCAGCAGCAAGTTGAACACTGAAGCTTTCTTT.

In its sample, this clone was seen a few times. This sequence joins TRBV14 and TRBJ1-2; D is undetermined. V was shortened by 4 bases and J by 1 base, with 19 bases between the two germline ends. The CDR3 covers 17 residues. Germline-derived CDR1 and CDR2 are SGHDN and FVKESK. CDR3 sequence reads: CASSLRAPAINNYGYTF. The CDR3, as DNA: TGTGCCAGCAGCCTCCGGGCCCCAGCAATTAATAACTATGGCTACACCTTC.

The J gene is TRBJ1-2, the V gene TRBV28, with TRBD1 matching over 8 bases. The V and J ends lost 1 base and 7 bases, in that order; junction bases with no gene match: 20. The CDR3 runs to 19 residues. Germline CDR1 reads MDHEN; CDR2 reads SYDVKM. The CDR3 sequence is CASSLFGSQGARARLGYTF. CDR3 nucleotide sequence: TGTGCCAGCAGTTTATTTGGGTCGCAGGGGGCGCGGGCAAGGCTTGGCTACACCTTC.

This CDR3 reads CASSPTVSGYTF. The DNA for the CDR3 is TGTGCCAGCAGCCCAACGGTGTCTGGCTACACCTTC. This chain uses TRBV7-2 with TRBJ1-2; no reliable D call. Per germline, CDR1 SGHTA and CDR2 FQGNSA. The CDR3 is 12 amino acids. V gave up 5 bases and J gave up 7 bases, with 11 bases separating them.

This clone was counted ten times or more. The V call is TRBV4-2, the J call TRBJ2-2, with D possibly being TRBD1 or TRBD2 (6 bases each). With 2 bases removed from V and 8 bases from J, the gap between germline ends came to 24 bases. The CDR3 contains 18 residues. From germline, CDR1 is LGHNA and CDR2 YNFKEQ. The DNA for the CDR3 is TGTGCCAGCAGCCAACACAAGGCTGGGGGGCAATCAGCTGGGGAGCTGTTTTTT. It codes for CASSQHKAGGQSAGELFF.

This clone came up once. The gene calls are TRBV6-6 and TRBJ2-2; 9 nucleotides match TRBD2. V was clipped by 5 bases and J by 5 bases; unmatched bases: 9. CDR1 and CDR2 from the germline V gene are MNHNY and SVGAGI (reference sequence). The CDR3 runs to 16 residues. CDR3 residues: CASSPVAGVTTGELFF. For the CDR3, the DNA is TGTGCCAGCAGTCCCGTAGCGGGGGTAACGACCGGGGAGCTGTTTTTT.

This chain joins TRBV27 and TRBJ2-7; either TRBD1 or TRBD2 may supply D (5 bases each). The V gene lost 7 bases and the J gene lost 0 bases, with 10 bases spanning the gap. This CDR3 spans 13 amino acids. Germline CDR1 reads MNHEY; CDR2 reads SMNVEV (reference sequence). The CDR3 region is CASKTGTSYEQYF. CDR3 coding DNA: TGTGCCAGCAAGACCGGGACCTCCTACGAGCAGTACTTC.